The rows below give T cell receptor beta chains drawn from one sample of a study of cytotoxic CD8 clonotypes in ibrutinib-treated CLL. Using immunoSEQ multiplex PCR, the repertoire was profiled, and TCRdb retains in-frame clones only, with some absent. The data hold some 160,000 clones, with roughly four fifths observed a single time. The sequencing here drew on PBMCs, taken after 12 months of ibrutinib treatment. These receptors originate from a human donor with chronic lymphocytic leukemia. Both conserved end residues are part of each CDR3. D genes are given only for firm matches. Rows give clone size only sometimes, using once, few, many, or a class for an expanded clone.

j_call: TRBJ2-2; v_call: TRBV5-5; clone_size: -; d_call: -; cdr3_nt: TGTGCCAGCAGATACGAAGGAAACACCGGGGAGCTGTTTTTT; cdr3_aa: CASRYEGNTGELFF
j_call: TRBJ2-7; v_call: TRBV5-8; clone_size: -; d_call: -; cdr3_nt: TGTGCCAGCAGCTTGCGTCGTAGGGGGGGGACCTCCTACGAGCAGTACTTC; cdr3_aa: CASSLRRRGGTSYEQYF
j_call: TRBJ1-5; v_call: TRBV7-2; clone_size: few; d_call: -; cdr3_nt: TGTGCCAGCAGCTTATCTGGGGGAGGCCCTCAGCCCCAGCATTTT; cdr3_aa: CASSLSGGGPQPQHF
j_call: TRBJ1-1; v_call: TRBV15; clone_size: -; d_call: -; cdr3_nt: TGTGCCACCAGCAGAGATGACACTGAAGCTTTCTTT; cdr3_aa: CATSRDDTEAFF
j_call: TRBJ2-3; v_call: TRBV7-2; clone_size: -; d_call: -; cdr3_nt: TGTGCCAGCAGCAACCGGAGCAGAGGAGATACGCAGTATTTT; cdr3_aa: CASSNRSRGDTQYF
j_call: TRBJ1-4; v_call: TRBV28; clone_size: -; d_call: -; cdr3_nt: TGTGCCAGCACGAGGGATGCTAATGAAAAACTGTTTTTT; cdr3_aa: CASTRDANEKLFF
j_call: TRBJ1-2; v_call: TRBV15; clone_size: -; d_call: TRBD1; cdr3_nt: TGTGCCACCAGCAGGGCCGGGACAGGGAACTATGGCTACACCTTC; cdr3_aa: CATSRAGTGNYGYTF
j_call: TRBJ1-1; v_call: TRBV5-1; clone_size: -; d_call: -; cdr3_nt: TGCGCCAGCAGCTTGAACACAATGAACACTGAAGCTTTCTTT; cdr3_aa: CASSLNTMNTEAFF
j_call: TRBJ2-3; v_call: TRBV10-3; clone_size: -; d_call: -; cdr3_nt: TGTGCCATCAGTCTTGTGGGAGAGGGCACAGATACGCAGTATTTT; cdr3_aa: CAISLVGEGTDTQYF
j_call: TRBJ1-2; v_call: TRBV27; clone_size: -; d_call: -; cdr3_nt: TGTGCCAGCAGTTCAGTAGGGGTTAACTATGGCTACACCTTC; cdr3_aa: CASSSVGVNYGYTF
j_call: TRBJ1-6; v_call: TRBV7-6; clone_size: few; d_call: TRBD1; cdr3_nt: TGTGCCAGCAGCGGGGGACAGGGGAATTCACCCCTCCACTTT; cdr3_aa: CASSGGQGNSPLHF
j_call: TRBJ1-3; v_call: TRBV21-1; clone_size: -; d_call: -; cdr3_nt: TGTGCCGCTTTTGCTCGGGGTCACACCATATATTTT; cdr3_aa: CAAFARGHTIYF
j_call: TRBJ1-1; v_call: TRBV10-1; clone_size: once; d_call: -; cdr3_nt: TGCGCCAGCAGTGAAGAGGCAGGGATCCCGGAGGAAGCTTTCTTT; cdr3_aa: CASSEEAGIPEEAFF
j_call: TRBJ2-3; v_call: TRBV28; clone_size: -; d_call: TRBD1; cdr3_nt: TGTGCCAGCAGTTCAGCCGGACAGGGGGCTAGCACAGATACGCAGTATTTT; cdr3_aa: CASSSAGQGASTDTQYF
j_call: TRBJ2-5; v_call: TRBV29-1; clone_size: once; d_call: -; cdr3_nt: TGCAGCGTCAGCCAAGAGACCCAGTACTTC; cdr3_aa: CSVSQETQYF
j_call: TRBJ1-6; v_call: TRBV7-2; clone_size: -; d_call: TRBD1; cdr3_nt: TGTGCCAGCAGCTCCGGACAGGGTAATTCACCCCTCCACTTT; cdr3_aa: CASSSGQGNSPLHF
j_call: TRBJ1-5; v_call: TRBV30; clone_size: -; d_call: -; cdr3_nt: TGTGCCTGGAGTGTCCGGGGAGAGGGCAATCAGCCCCAGCATTTT; cdr3_aa: CAWSVRGEGNQPQHF
j_call: TRBJ2-3; v_call: TRBV6-6; clone_size: once; d_call: -; cdr3_nt: TGTGCCAGCAGTTACCAAGGAGGGCGCACAGATACGCAGTATTTT; cdr3_aa: CASSYQGGRTDTQYF
j_call: TRBJ2-4; v_call: TRBV9; clone_size: -; d_call: -; cdr3_nt: TGTGCCAGCAGCCCCCATGGGGGCAAAGCCAAAAACATTCAGTACTTC; cdr3_aa: CASSPHGGKAKNIQYF
j_call: TRBJ2-2; v_call: TRBV4-3; clone_size: once; d_call: -; cdr3_nt: TGCGCCAGCAGCCAAGATCTGTGGATGGACACCGGGGAGCTGTTTTTT; cdr3_aa: CASSQDLWMDTGELFF
j_call: TRBJ2-7; v_call: TRBV28; clone_size: -; d_call: -; cdr3_nt: TGTGCCACCGAACCCTCGATGGGGGCAACTAACGTCTACGAGCAGTACTTC; cdr3_aa: CATEPSMGATNVYEQYF
j_call: TRBJ1-2; v_call: TRBV7-9; clone_size: -; d_call: TRBD1; cdr3_nt: TGTGCCAGCAGCTTGGTGGGTGCGGACAGGGTTTATGGCTACACCTTC; cdr3_aa: CASSLVGADRVYGYTF
j_call: TRBJ1-5; v_call: TRBV30; clone_size: -; d_call: -; cdr3_nt: TGTGCCTGGAGTGTAGGCGATAGCAATCAGCCCCAGCATTTT; cdr3_aa: CAWSVGDSNQPQHF
j_call: TRBJ2-7; v_call: TRBV7-2; clone_size: -; d_call: TRBD1; cdr3_nt: TGTGCCAGCAGCGAGACAGGGGGCCACGAGCAGTACTTC; cdr3_aa: CASSETGGHEQYF
j_call: TRBJ2-5; v_call: TRBV9; clone_size: -; d_call: TRBD2; cdr3_nt: TGTGCCAGCAGCGTAGGTCTAGCGGGAGTAGAGACCCAGTACTTC; cdr3_aa: CASSVGLAGVETQYF
j_call: TRBJ2-2; v_call: TRBV5-4; clone_size: -; d_call: -; cdr3_nt: TGTGCCAGCAGCCCGGGGGATAGGTTGAGGAACACCGGGGAGCTGTTTTTT; cdr3_aa: CASSPGDRLRNTGELFF
j_call: TRBJ2-2; v_call: TRBV5-1; clone_size: -; d_call: -; cdr3_nt: TGCGCCAGCAGCCGATTTGGAGGGATAGAAAACACCGGGGAGCTGTTTTTT; cdr3_aa: CASSRFGGIENTGELFF
j_call: TRBJ1-1; v_call: TRBV30; clone_size: few; d_call: -; cdr3_nt: TGTGCCTGGAGTGTATGGGGAAGCCAGGTCTTT; cdr3_aa: CAWSVWGSQVF
j_call: TRBJ1-1; v_call: TRBV27; clone_size: -; d_call: -; cdr3_nt: TGTGCCAGCCGACTCCGTACACGGGCTTTCTTT; cdr3_aa: CASRLRTRAFF
j_call: TRBJ2-7; v_call: TRBV7-2; clone_size: -; d_call: -; cdr3_nt: TGTGCCAGCAGCTTTGGCAGGAGCTCCTACGAGCAGTACTTC; cdr3_aa: CASSFGRSSYEQYF
j_call: TRBJ2-3; v_call: TRBV7-2; clone_size: -; d_call: TRBD2; cdr3_nt: TGTGCCAGCAGCTCGGAGTTGACTAGCGGGGGGAATACGCAGTATTTT; cdr3_aa: CASSSELTSGGNTQYF
j_call: TRBJ2-5; v_call: TRBV18; clone_size: -; d_call: TRBD1; cdr3_nt: TGTGCCAGCTCTCGGGACAGACAAGAGACCCAGTACTTC; cdr3_aa: CASSRDRQETQYF
j_call: TRBJ1-1; v_call: TRBV15; clone_size: once; d_call: -; cdr3_nt: TGTGCCACCAGCCGGGGAGGGTCTGAGTCGTTAAGAAGGTTT; cdr3_aa: CATSRGGSESLRRF
j_call: TRBJ1-2; v_call: TRBV7-2; clone_size: -; d_call: TRBD1; cdr3_nt: TGTGCCAGCAGTGATCATACAGGGGGCTATGGCTACACCTTC; cdr3_aa: CASSDHTGGYGYTF
j_call: TRBJ1-2; v_call: TRBV5-4; clone_size: few; d_call: -; cdr3_nt: TGTGCCAGCAGCCCGGACGGGAGCAATGGCTACACCTTC; cdr3_aa: CASSPDGSNGYTF
j_call: TRBJ2-3; v_call: TRBV10-3; clone_size: -; d_call: TRBD2; cdr3_nt: TGTGCCATCAGTGAACAACCTAGCGGGAGGGTCGGAGATACGCAGTATTTT; cdr3_aa: CAISEQPSGRVGDTQYF
j_call: TRBJ2-3; v_call: TRBV11-3; clone_size: once; d_call: -; cdr3_nt: TGTGCCAGCAGCTTAGCGGTTAACACAGATACGCAGTATTTT; cdr3_aa: CASSLAVNTDTQYF
j_call: TRBJ2-3; v_call: TRBV7-9; clone_size: -; d_call: -; cdr3_nt: TGTGCCAGCAGCTTAATAGCCGGGACAGATACGCAGTATTTT; cdr3_aa: CASSLIAGTDTQYF
j_call: TRBJ1-2; v_call: TRBV7-3; clone_size: once; d_call: TRBD1; cdr3_nt: TGTGCCAGCAGCCAACAGGGGCAGGCTAACTATGGCTACACCTTC; cdr3_aa: CASSQQGQANYGYTF
j_call: TRBJ1-1; v_call: TRBV6-5; clone_size: -; d_call: -; cdr3_nt: TGTGCCAGCAGCCTGACGGGTGACACTGAAGCTTTCTTT; cdr3_aa: CASSLTGDTEAFF
j_call: TRBJ1-5; v_call: TRBV27; clone_size: few; d_call: -; cdr3_nt: TGTGCCAGCAGTAGGGCCAGGGGTCAGCCCCAGCATTTT; cdr3_aa: CASSRARGQPQHF
j_call: TRBJ1-6; v_call: TRBV2; clone_size: -; d_call: TRBD1; cdr3_nt: TGTGCCAGCAGTGAAGCGACAGGGGTTGGCTCACCCCTCCACTTT; cdr3_aa: CASSEATGVGSPLHF
j_call: TRBJ2-7; v_call: TRBV15; clone_size: -; d_call: -; cdr3_nt: TGTGCCACCCTTGGGGTGGACCACGAGCAGTACTTC; cdr3_aa: CATLGVDHEQYF
j_call: TRBJ2-7; v_call: TRBV7-2; clone_size: -; d_call: -; cdr3_nt: TGTGCCAGCAGCTTAGCGCAGATTGCGGGCTACGAGCAGTACTTC; cdr3_aa: CASSLAQIAGYEQYF
j_call: TRBJ2-7; v_call: TRBV5-1; clone_size: -; d_call: -; cdr3_nt: TGCGCCAGCAGCAATGACAGAAACCAATACGAGCAGTACTTC; cdr3_aa: CASSNDRNQYEQYF
j_call: TRBJ2-3; v_call: TRBV28; clone_size: -; d_call: TRBD2; cdr3_nt: TGTGCCAGCAGTTCCCCCACGACTGGGCGGGGGGATACGCAGTATTTT; cdr3_aa: CASSSPTTGRGDTQYF
j_call: TRBJ1-4; v_call: TRBV28; clone_size: -; d_call: TRBD1; cdr3_nt: TGTGCCAGCAGCGAGGGACAGCTCAATGAAAAACTGTTTTTT; cdr3_aa: CASSEGQLNEKLFF
j_call: TRBJ1-2; v_call: TRBV19; clone_size: -; d_call: -; cdr3_nt: TGTGCCAGTAGAACGGGGGGAGTCAGTCGTGGCTACACCTTC; cdr3_aa: CASRTGGVSRGYTF
j_call: TRBJ1-2; v_call: TRBV6-6; clone_size: -; d_call: -; cdr3_nt: TGTGCCAGCAGTTCCCCCCTCCGGGGGGCTAACTATGGCTACACCTTC; cdr3_aa: CASSSPLRGANYGYTF
j_call: TRBJ2-3; v_call: TRBV28; clone_size: -; d_call: TRBD2; cdr3_nt: TGTGCCAGCACTTTACGGGGGGGGCTTGGCACAGATACGCAGTATTTT; cdr3_aa: CASTLRGGLGTDTQYF
j_call: TRBJ1-3; v_call: TRBV28; clone_size: -; d_call: -; cdr3_nt: TGTGCCAGCAGTGTGTGGGGCGGAAACACCATATATTTT; cdr3_aa: CASSVWGGNTIYF